This T cell receptor (beta chain) was captured in a study of early T cells in non-severe SARS-CoV-2 infection. Study-wide background: Investigators sequenced bulk RNA drawn from unsorted whole blood, and chains remained unpaired.

The V gene's germline CDR1 is SGHTA and CDR2 FQGTGA. The germline V and J ends were trimmed by 4 bases and 8 bases, with 18 bases remaining between them. The CDR3 totals 15 residues. Unique molecular identifiers were added to individual cDNA molecules. TCRdb re-called the 5' RACE reads through MiXCR, storing one row per CDR3 protein. The data hold some 73,000 distinct CDR3 sequences, with roughly 12% observed a single time. Sample: whole blood. This TCR derives from an adult who was a healthcare worker with PCR-confirmed SARS-CoV-2 infection or an uninfected control (not recorded which). The V call is TRBV7-3, the J call TRBJ2-1, with D tentatively TRBD1 (6 bases). This CDR3 is CASSSQGSLGYEQFF. The CDR3 DNA reads as TGTGCCAGCAGCTCGCAGGGGAGTCTGGGCTATGAGCAGTTCTTC.